This TCR beta chain was sequenced during a study of radiotherapy plus CTLA-4 blockade in lung cancer. Profiling relied on immunoSEQ multiplex PCR, and the TCRdb table lists in-frame clones only, not all of them. The sample carries approximately 99,000 clones, almost 90% recorded once. V lost 0 bases and J lost 3, with 15 bases in between. CDR3 size: 16 residues. Germline values: CDR1 LNHDA, CDR2 SQIVND (reference sequence). This TCR was recovered from a human donor with non-small cell lung cancer that progressed on radiotherapy plus ipilimumab. This sequence joins TRBV19 and TRBJ2-7; weak D call: TRBD1 (5 bases). The sample here was peripheral blood, taken from a patient treated with radiotherapy plus ipilimumab. CDR3 bases: TGTGCCAGTAGTATAGACGCGGAGACAGCATACTACGAGCAGTACTTC. Its translation is CASSIDAETAYYEQYF.